This entry lists 32 T cell receptor beta chains sequenced from one sample in a study of vaccination effects on CD4 cells after COVID-19. Their recognized antigens are unknown. Expansion of antigen-specific CD4+ T cells with viral peptide pools was carried out by the ViraFEST assay before sequencing. The culture ran for roughly 10 days before CD4+ T cells were isolated. Sequencing used immunoSEQ multiplex PCR; TCRdb keeps in-frame clones, though not all of them. This sample has around 31,000 clones, with roughly 62% found just once. Material: CD4+ T cells from PBMCs cultured with HCoV-229E spike peptides, obtained before COVID-19 vaccination. The receptors derive from a human donor who received a COVID-19 vaccine.

The CDR3 nucleotides read TGTGCCAGCAGCCCCTGGACTAGCGGGAGAGAGAATGAGCAGTTCTTC. This codes for CASSPWTSGRENEQFF. The chain employs TRBV3-1 (or the pseudogene TRBV3-2) and TRBJ2-1; 13 bases fit TRBD2. After removal of 4 bases from V and 7 bases from J, the junction contained 7 bases not matched to a gene. CDR3 length: 16 residues. CDR1 and CDR2 (germline): LGHDT, YNNKEL (reference sequence).

This clone was seen a single time. This rearrangement joins TRBV12-3 or TRBV12-4 to TRBJ1-6; TRBD1 might be the D (5 bases). The CDR3 extends over 13 amino acids. V gave up 6 bases and J gave up 7 bases, with 10 bases separating them. CDR3 sequence: CASSQGANSPLHF. The CDR3 coding sequence is TGTGCCAGCAGCCAGGGAGCAAATTCACCCCTCCACTTT.

This clone has just a few counts. The chain uses TRBV5-1 and TRBJ2-3; no clear D. The germline gives CDR1 SGHRS, CDR2 YFSETQ. Trimming left V 4 bases short and J 4 bases short, with 13 bases between. The CDR3 length is 14 residues. The CDR3: CASSLVLVADTQYF. Written as DNA, the CDR3 is TGCGCCAGCAGCCTCGTCCTAGTGGCAGATACGCAGTATTTT.

This chain links TRBV2 with TRBJ1-2, with TRBD1 identical over 12 bases. V lost 6 bases to trimming and J lost 5 bases; unmatched junction nucleotides: 4. Germline V gene sequence: CDR1 SNHLY, CDR2 FYNNEI. This CDR3 spans 14 amino acids. In DNA form, the CDR3 reads TGTGCCAGCAGGGGGACAGGGGGCACTTATGGCTACACCTTC. Translation gives CASRGTGGTYGYTF.

The gene calls are TRBV5-8 and TRBJ2-1; TRBD2 agrees at 7 bases. The V gene's germline CDR1 is SGHTS and CDR2 YDEGEE. The CDR3 length is 12 residues. V was pared by 9 bases and J by 7 bases, with 7 bases of the junction left unmatched. The CDR3 sequence is CAIQREVNEQFF. The CDR3 DNA sequence: TGTGCCATACAACGGGAGGTTAATGAGCAGTTCTTC. Combining the CDR3 with reference TRBV5-8 and TRBJ2-1 gives the whole variable domain EAGVTQSPTHLIKTRGQQATLRCSPISGHTSVYWYQQALGLGLQFLLWYDEGEERNRGNFPPRFSGRQFPNYSSELNVNALELEDSALYLCAIQREVNEQFFGPGTRLTVL.

The chain combines TRBV6-5 with TRBJ1-6; D may be TRBD1 (5 bases). The CDR3 is 14 amino acids. Germline CDR1 and CDR2: MNHEY and SVGAGI. The V and J ends lost 2 bases and 9 bases respectively, with 11 bases between them. In nucleotides, the CDR3 is TGTGCCAGCAGTTACCGGGAGGGGACTTCACCCCTCCACTTT. Amino acid sequence: CASSYREGTSPLHF.

The sample holds one count of this clone. This chain links TRBV9 with TRBJ1-2; 7 nucleotides align to TRBD1. CDR3 size: 15 residues. From germline, CDR1 is SGDLS and CDR2 YYNGEE. The junction had 5 bases not matched to a gene; V was cut back by 3 bases and J by 0 bases. The CDR3 is CASSGTGATNYGYTF. CDR3 sequence (DNA): TGTGCCAGCAGCGGTACAGGGGCAACTAACTATGGCTACACCTTC.

This clone was recorded a few times. V and J are TRBV7-2 and TRBJ2-3; D is perhaps TRBD1 (6 bases). The germline V gene has CDR1 SGHTA and CDR2 FQGNSA. The V end lost 5 bases, the J end lost 0 bases, and 18 bases lay between the germline ends. This CDR3 is 17 amino acids long. The CDR3 loop reads CASSQGRFRGSTDTQYF. The CDR3 DNA is TGTGCCAGCAGCCAGGGCCGATTCAGGGGTAGCACAGATACGCAGTATTTT.

This chain links TRBV6-4 with TRBJ2-1, with TRBD2 matching over 7 bases. The germline V gene has CDR1 MRHNA and CDR2 SNTAGT. Germline trimming cut 2 bases from V and 8 bases from J; bases unmatched to any gene: 9. The CDR3 covers 15 residues. The CDR3 DNA sequence: TGTGCCAGCAGTGACGGGGCGGGAGCGAACTATGAGCAGTTCTTC. Translating it yields CASSDGAGANYEQFF.

V and J are TRBV5-1 and TRBJ2-1, with 7 bases fitting TRBD1. The CDR3 extends over 15 amino acids. Germline trimming cut 4 bases from V and 5 bases from J; bases unmatched to any gene: 9. Per the germline V gene, CDR1 is SGHRS and CDR2 is YFSETQ. As DNA, the CDR3 is TGCGCCAGCAGCCATGGCGACAGGGAAAACAATGAGCAGTTCTTC. This codes for CASSHGDRENNEQFF.

The CDR3 DNA follows: TGCAGTGCTAGCTTAGGGGAGACCCAGTACTTC. Translating gives CSASLGETQYF. The rearrangement joins TRBV20-1 to TRBJ2-5; no clear D. Germline V gene lookup returns CDR1 DFQATT and CDR2 SNEGSKA (reference sequence). The CDR3 runs 11 residues. V was clipped by 3 bases and J by 5 bases, with 7 bases between them.

This clone was seen only a few times. The chain links TRBV6-2 or TRBV6-3 to TRBJ2-7, with D perhaps matching TRBD2 (5 bases). The germline V gene encodes CDR1 MNHEY and CDR2 SVGEGT. The CDR3 covers 17 residues. V was shortened by 4 bases and J by 1 base, with 20 bases between the two germline ends. The CDR3 sequence: CASSSSRGLTASYEQYF. The CDR3 DNA reads TGTGCCAGCAGTTCCTCGAGAGGGCTTACCGCTTCCTACGAGCAGTACTTC.

The rearrangement uses TRBV11-2 and TRBJ1-1; D perhaps matches TRBD1 (6 bases). The CDR3 length is 13 residues. V was trimmed by 0 bases and J by 6 bases, leaving 8 bases between them. Germline V CDR1 and CDR2: SGHAT, FQNNGV. The CDR3 nucleotides are TGTGCCAGCAGCTTAGACAGGGGCGCTGAAGCTTTCTTT. Translating it yields CASSLDRGAEAFF. The full variable domain, its missing parts supplied by reference TRBV11-2 and TRBJ1-1, is EAGVAQSPRYKIIEKRQSVAFWCNPISGHATLYWYQQILGQGPKLLIQFQNNGVVDDSQLPKDRFSAERLKGVDSTLKIQPAKLEDSAVYLCASSLDRGAEAFFGQGTRLTVV.

V and J are TRBV15 and TRBJ1-1; D is undetermined. The V end was cut by 0 bases, the J end by 0 bases, with 2 bases between. This CDR3 has 13 amino acids. Germline CDR1 and CDR2: LNHNV and YYDKDF (reference sequence). CDR3 sequence: CATSRDVNTEAFF. The CDR3 coding sequence is TGTGCCACCAGCAGAGATGTGAACACTGAAGCTTTCTTT.

The V and J genes are TRBV5-4 and TRBJ1-6, with unresolved D. Trimming removed 4 bases from V and 9 bases from J, with 17 bases in between. The V gene's germline CDR1 is SGHNT and CDR2 YYREEE (reference sequence). This CDR3 spans 15 amino acids. Written as DNA, the CDR3 is TGTGCCAGCAGCCCTGACGGAAAAAGTATTTCACCCCTCCACTTT. It codes for CASSPDGKSISPLHF.

DNA of the CDR3: TGCGCCAGCAGCCTGACCCCGACAGGGAGAGGCACAGATACGCAGTATTTT. This codes for CASSLTPTGRGTDTQYF. The rearrangement uses TRBV4-1 and TRBJ2-3; 7 nucleotides agree with TRBD1. The J segment lost 1 base and the V segment lost 4 bases, leaving 11 bases of the junction unmatched. The CDR3 is 17 amino acids. CDR1 and CDR2 (germline): MGHRA, YSYEKL.

CDR3 region: CASSLRDYNTGELFF. The DNA for the CDR3 is TGTGCCAGCAGCCTCCGGGACTATAACACCGGGGAGCTGTTTTTT. The chain is built from TRBV3-1 (or the pseudogene TRBV3-2) and TRBJ2-2; 7 positions match TRBD2. Per germline, CDR1 LGHDT and CDR2 YNNKEL (reference sequence). The V segment lost 4 bases and the J segment 2 bases; nucleotides outside the gene matches: 4. The CDR3 runs to 15 residues.

The chain is built from TRBV27 and TRBJ2-7, with no clear D. The CDR3 contains 14 residues. Germline lookup yields CDR1 MNHEY and CDR2 SMNVEV (reference sequence). Trimming took 8 bases from V and 1 from J, leaving 15 bases between them. The CDR3: CASHEWPPSYEQYF. The DNA for the CDR3 is TGTGCCAGCCACGAGTGGCCGCCGTCCTACGAGCAGTACTTC.

This chain links TRBV6-5 with TRBJ1-2; TRBD1 might be the D (6 bases). With 4 bases removed from V and 7 bases from J, the gap between germline ends came to 13 bases. The germline gives CDR1 MNHEY, CDR2 SVGAGI. The CDR3 is 13 residues long. The CDR3 coding sequence is TGTGCCAGCAGTTCCTCAGGGGTGATTGGCTACACCTTC. Translating gives CASSSSGVIGYTF.

This clone was seen more than once but under ten times. DNA of the CDR3: TGTGCCAGCAACCTCAGGGAGGGAACTGAAGCTTTCTTT. Amino acids: CASNLREGTEAFF. V gene TRBV6-5 combines with J gene TRBJ1-1; possibly TRBD1 for D (5 bases). CDR1 and CDR2 (germline): MNHEY, SVGAGI. Deletions cut 7 bases from V and 5 bases from J, with 14 bases between. The CDR3 is made up of 13 amino acids.

The CDR3 loop is CASSPGVATNEKLFF. The CDR3 nucleotides read TGTGCCAGCTCACCAGGAGTTGCAACTAATGAAAAACTGTTTTTT. The chain recombines TRBV18 with TRBJ1-4; the D is unclear. Trimming pared 2 bases from V and 0 bases from J, leaving 7 bases between. The length of the CDR3 is 15 residues. Germline lookup yields CDR1 KGHSH and CDR2 LQKENI.

V usage is TRBV29-1 and J usage is TRBJ2-1; 8 positions match TRBD2. The CDR3 runs 13 residues. V was pared by 5 bases and J by 9 bases, with 9 bases of the junction left unmatched. The germline gives CDR1 SQVTM, CDR2 ANQGSEA. The CDR3 nucleotides read TGCAGCGTTCGGATAGCGGGGCCGGGTGAGCAGTTCTTC. It specifies CSVRIAGPGEQFF.

The chain is built from TRBV27 and TRBJ1-2, with D possibly matching TRBD1 (5 bases). V lost 8 bases and J 2 bases, leaving 24 bases between the germline ends. The CDR3 totals 17 residues. From germline, CDR1 is MNHEY and CDR2 SMNVEV (reference sequence). The CDR3 region is CASGRLPLRDPNYGYTF. As DNA, the CDR3 is TGTGCCAGCGGACGATTGCCACTCAGGGACCCAAACTATGGCTACACCTTC.

The rearrangement links TRBV5-1 to TRBJ1-2; D may be TRBD1 (5 bases). The CDR3 sequence is 14 residues long. V was pared by 0 bases and J by 4 bases, with 10 bases between. The germline V gene has CDR1 SGHRS and CDR2 YFSETQ. CDR3 protein: CASSLEGGGYGYTF. Written as DNA, the CDR3 is TGCGCCAGCAGCTTGGAAGGTGGGGGCTATGGCTACACCTTC.

The chain employs TRBV2 and TRBJ1-2; TRBD1 is a possible D gene (6 bases). The V end lost 5 bases, the J end lost 11 bases, and 18 bases lay between the germline ends. Germline lookup yields CDR1 SNHLY and CDR2 FYNNEI. The CDR3 contains 13 residues. The CDR3 nucleotides read TGTGCCAGCAGTTTAACACAGGGAGAGGGGTACACCTTC. This sequence encodes CASSLTQGEGYTF.

V gene TRBV6-2 or TRBV6-3 combines with J gene TRBJ1-5; D is undetermined. The CDR3 is 15 amino acids. V was cut by 4 bases and J by 1 base, with 11 bases left in between. Germline V gives CDR1 MNHEY, CDR2 SVGEGT. The CDR3 bases are TGTGCCAGCAGTTGGGTCACGGGCAGCAATCAGCCCCAGCATTTT. It specifies CASSWVTGSNQPQHF.

The chain couples TRBV5-4 to TRBJ1-2; the D gene is possibly TRBD1 (5 bases). Trimming stripped 4 bases from V and 3 bases from J, with 13 bases between. Germline values: CDR1 SGHNT, CDR2 YYREEE (reference sequence). The CDR3 runs to 14 residues. CDR3 bases: TGTGCCAGCAGCGCAGGGCATGGGGACTATGGCTACACCTTC. This sequence encodes CASSAGHGDYGYTF. The whole variable domain, filled in from reference TRBV5-4 and TRBJ1-2, reads ETGVTQSPTHLIKTRGQQVTLRCSSQSGHNTVSWYQQALGQGPQFIFQYYREEENGRGNFPPRFSGLQFPNYSSELNVNALELDDSALYLCASSAGHGDYGYTFGSGTRLTVV.

This chain uses TRBV7-2 with TRBJ2-5; the D is unclear. This CDR3 has 13 residues. Trimming cost V 5 bases and J 4 bases, with 11 bases left between them. CDR1 SGHTA and CDR2 FQGNSA come from the germline V gene. CDR3 DNA: TGTGCCAGCAGCGGGGTTTCGGGAGAGACCCAGTACTTC. Translating gives CASSGVSGETQYF.

In its sample, this clone was seen a few times. The chain carries TRBV7-3 and TRBJ1-2; unclear D gene. V was shortened by 0 bases and J by 4 bases, with 6 bases between the two germline ends. Per the germline V gene, CDR1 is SGHTA and CDR2 is FQGTGA. The CDR3 contains 13 residues. The CDR3 spells CASSLTGFYGYTF. The CDR3 DNA reads as TGTGCCAGCAGCTTAACCGGGTTCTATGGCTACACCTTC. Filled out from reference TRBV7-3 and TRBJ1-2, the complete variable domain reads GAGVSQTPSNKVTEKGKYVELRCDPISGHTALYWYRQSLGQGPEFLIYFQGTGAADDSGLPNDRFFAVRPEGSVSTLKIQRTERGDSAVYLCASSLTGFYGYTFGSGTRLTVV.

The rearrangement joins TRBV10-3 to TRBJ1-4; the match to TRBD1 covers 8 bases. The germline V gene has CDR1 ENHRY and CDR2 SYGVKD. The CDR3 is 14 amino acids. V was pared by 4 bases and J by 8 bases, with 6 bases of the junction left unmatched. This chain's CDR3 is CAISGGQGPEKLFF. The CDR3 DNA reads TGTGCCATCAGTGGTGGACAGGGACCCGAAAAACTGTTTTTT.

The V and J genes are TRBV13 and TRBJ2-5; D is ambiguous. CDR3 size: 17 residues. Per germline, CDR1 PRHDT and CDR2 FYEKMQ (reference sequence). Trimming pared 5 bases from V and 2 bases from J, leaving 21 bases between. In nucleotides, the CDR3 is TGTGCCAGCAGCCGCAACCGGGCCCGCGTAAAACAAGAGACCCAGTACTTC. It specifies CASSRNRARVKQETQYF.

V gene TRBV3-1 (or the pseudogene TRBV3-2) combines with J gene TRBJ1-5; the D gene is possibly TRBD1 (5 bases). V gave up 4 bases and J gave up 9 bases, with 16 bases separating them. Per germline, CDR1 LGHDT and CDR2 YNNKEL (reference sequence). The CDR3 covers 14 residues. The CDR3 region has the DNA TGTGCCAGCAGCCTAGGACGGGGGGAATCGCCCCAGCATTTT. Amino acids: CASSLGRGESPQHF.